This T cell receptor beta chain was sequenced during a study of T cell changes during pregnancy in multiple sclerosis. Sequenced by immunoSEQ multiplex PCR; TCRdb stores in-frame clones only, minus some. Among tens of thousands of clones listed, roughly 89% were seen once. The germline V gene encodes CDR1 SGHRS and CDR2 YFSETQ. J lost 2 bases, V lost 4 bases, and 7 bases had no gene match. The CDR3 consists of 15 residues. The chain is built from TRBV5-1 and TRBJ2-3, with TRBD1 identical over 7 bases. The receptor was derived from a female donor in good health, enrolled as a control in a pregnancy study. Sequences were derived from peripheral blood, sampled in the third trimester of pregnancy. CDR3 bases: TGCGCCAGCAGCGCCCGACAGGGAGACACAGATACGCAGTATTTT. It is translated as CASSARQGDTDTQYF.